A single sample gave rise to the 4 T cell receptor beta chains below, sequenced in a study of T cell responses to AZD1222 COVID-19 vaccine. The table came from immunoSEQ multiplex PCR; TCRdb's copy has only in-frame clones and leaves some out. The sample carries 100,000 to 120,000 clones, about 90% recorded once. This specimen was peripheral blood, taken on day 0 of AZD1222 vaccination. The receptors stem from an adult in good health.

The chain uses TRBV3-1 (or the pseudogene TRBV3-2) and TRBJ1-1; possible D gene TRBD1, 6 bases. V lost 2 bases and J lost 1, with 20 bases in between. The CDR3 extends over 18 amino acids. CDR1 is LGHDT, CDR2 YNNKEL, per germline (reference sequence). The CDR3 bases are TGTGCCAGCAGCCAATTGCCGGGGGTGGGGGCTTCGAACACTGAAGCTTTCTTT. Translating it yields CASSQLPGVGASNTEAFF.

This clone came up a few times. V gene TRBV28 combines with J gene TRBJ2-7; D is perhaps TRBD1 or TRBD2 (6 bases each). Looked up from germline, CDR1 is MDHEN and CDR2 is SYDVKM. The CDR3 spans 14 residues. V lost 6 bases, J lost 4 bases, and 16 bases lay in between. The CDR3 is CASRTGGGRYEQYF. CDR3 coding DNA: TGTGCCAGCAGGACAGGTGGAGGGAGATACGAGCAGTACTTC.

The chain has TRBV3-1 (or the pseudogene TRBV3-2) and TRBJ2-5; the match to TRBD2 covers 9 bases. Germline V CDR1 and CDR2: LGHDT, YNNKEL (reference sequence). There are 15 residues in the CDR3. V lost 5 bases and J lost 5; bases outside the gene matches: 9. CDR3 DNA sequence: TGTGCCAGCAGCTTGCGGGGGGGCCGGGGCGAGACCCAGTACTTC. Translating gives CASSLRGGRGETQYF.

V usage is TRBV4-1 and J usage is TRBJ2-3; D gene unclear. The CDR3 covers 16 residues. V lost 0 bases, J lost 0 bases, and 10 bases lay in between. CDR1 is MGHRA, CDR2 YSYEKL, per germline. CDR3 amino acids: CASSQDPRPSTDTQYF. For the CDR3, the DNA is TGCGCCAGCAGCCAAGATCCGAGGCCTAGCACAGATACGCAGTATTTT.